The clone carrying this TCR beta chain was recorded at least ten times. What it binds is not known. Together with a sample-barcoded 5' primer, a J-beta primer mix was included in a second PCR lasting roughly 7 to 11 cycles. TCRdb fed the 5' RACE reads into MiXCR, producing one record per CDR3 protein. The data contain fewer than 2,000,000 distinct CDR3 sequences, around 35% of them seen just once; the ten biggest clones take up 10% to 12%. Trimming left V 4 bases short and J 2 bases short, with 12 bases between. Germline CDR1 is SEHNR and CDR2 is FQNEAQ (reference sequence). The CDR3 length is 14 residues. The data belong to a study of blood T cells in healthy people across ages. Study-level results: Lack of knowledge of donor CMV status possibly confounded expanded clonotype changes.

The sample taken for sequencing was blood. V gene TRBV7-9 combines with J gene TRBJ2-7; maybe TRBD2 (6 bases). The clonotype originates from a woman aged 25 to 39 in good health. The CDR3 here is CASSSGTVPYEQYF. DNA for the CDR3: TGTGCCAGCAGCTCGGGGACTGTTCCCTACGAGCAGTACTTC.